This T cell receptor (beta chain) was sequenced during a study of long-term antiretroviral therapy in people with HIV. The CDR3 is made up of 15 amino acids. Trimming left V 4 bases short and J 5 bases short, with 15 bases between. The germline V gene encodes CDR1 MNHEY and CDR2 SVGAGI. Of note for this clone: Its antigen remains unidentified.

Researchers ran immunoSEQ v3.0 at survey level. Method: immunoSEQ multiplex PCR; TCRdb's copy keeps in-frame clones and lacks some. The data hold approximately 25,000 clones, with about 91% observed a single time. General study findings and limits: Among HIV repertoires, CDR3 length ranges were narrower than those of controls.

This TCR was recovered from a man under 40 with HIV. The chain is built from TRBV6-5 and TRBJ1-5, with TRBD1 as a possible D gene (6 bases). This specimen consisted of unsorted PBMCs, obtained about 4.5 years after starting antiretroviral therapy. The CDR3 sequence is CASSSTGFEDQPQHF. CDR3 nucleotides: TGTGCCAGCAGTTCCACAGGGTTCGAGGATCAGCCCCAGCATTTT.